A few counts support the clone carrying this T cell receptor beta chain. Its specificity is not known. Use of 60 Vbeta and 13 Jbeta primers characterized the PCR. Method: immunoSEQ multiplex PCR; TCRdb's copy keeps in-frame clones and lacks some. The top ten hold around 2% of the sample, which has roughly 280,000 clones, around 65% seen once. The data belong to a study of cytomegalovirus exposure and HLA in healthy donors. Findings and limits, study-wide: TCR beta sequences reportedly predicted most subjects' HLA-A and HLA-B alleles accurately.

The sample taken for sequencing was PBMCs. The receptor's source is a female donor in good health and CMV-seronegative.

CDR3 in amino acids: CASGGYPSYEQYF. CDR3 sequence (DNA): TGTGCCAGTGGCGGCTATCCCTCCTACGAGCAGTACTTC. The chain joins TRBV19 to TRBJ2-7; D is undetermined. V lost 8 bases, J lost 0 bases, and 11 bases lay in between. Germline CDR1 and CDR2: LNHDA and SQIVND (reference sequence). CDR3 length equals 13 residues.